The next 10 T cell receptor beta chains were all read from a single sample in a study of blood T cell repertoires in COVID-19. Data came from immunoSEQ multiplex PCR; TCRdb stores just in-frame clones and leaves some out. The sample lists tens of thousands of clones, about 80% occurring once. Input material: peripheral blood. The source of these receptors is a man aged 25-40 years with COVID-19, enrolled during active disease.

The chain links TRBV2 to TRBJ2-3; TRBD2 agrees at 11 bases. The CDR3 runs to 14 residues. The germline V gene has CDR1 SNHLY and CDR2 FYNNEI. V gave up 6 bases and J gave up 8 bases; unmatched junction bases: 7. CDR3 amino acids: CASREGLAGGTQYF. DNA for the CDR3: TGTGCCAGCAGGGAGGGGCTAGCGGGGGGTACGCAGTATTTT.

The V call is TRBV28, the J call TRBJ1-5; TRBD1 might be the D (5 bases). The CDR3 covers 16 residues. The V and J ends lost 4 bases and 0 bases respectively, with 13 bases between them. Per germline, CDR1 MDHEN and CDR2 SYDVKM. The CDR3: CASSSGGFYSNQPQHF. CDR3 sequence (DNA): TGTGCCAGCAGTTCGGGGGGGTTTTATAGCAATCAGCCCCAGCATTTT.

The rearrangement uses TRBV2 and TRBJ2-4, with 9 positions matching TRBD1. Unmatched junction bases numbered 10, after V lost 7 bases and J lost 6 bases. The length of the CDR3 is 15 residues. The germline V gene has CDR1 SNHLY and CDR2 FYNNEI. The CDR3 loop is CASTNRDRARNIQYF. CDR3 bases: TGTGCCAGCACCAACCGGGACAGGGCCCGAAACATTCAGTACTTC. The complete variable domain, with remaining parts taken from reference TRBV2 and TRBJ2-4, reads EPEVTQTPSHQVTQMGQEVILRCVPISNHLYFYWYRQILGQKVEFLVSFYNNEISEKSEIFDDQFSVERPDGSNFTLKIRSTKLEDSAMYFCASTNRDRARNIQYFGAGTRLSVL.

The chain has TRBV19 and TRBJ1-5; D is uncertain. V lost 3 bases and J 9 bases, leaving 15 bases between the germline ends. Germline loops: CDR1 LNHDA, CDR2 SQIVND (reference sequence). The CDR3 covers 14 residues. DNA for the CDR3: TGTGCCAGTAGTATTAAAAGTCCAGCGGTGCCCCAGCATTTT. Translation gives CASSIKSPAVPQHF.

The rearrangement links TRBV4-2 to TRBJ2-1; 8 nucleotides line up with TRBD2. Germline V CDR1 and CDR2: LGHNA, YNFKEQ. The CDR3 consists of 14 residues. Trimming at V came to 2 bases and at J to 10 bases, leaving 7 bases not matched to a gene. The DNA of the CDR3 is TGTGCCAGCAGCCAACTACTAGCGGTGGTGGAGCAGTTCTTC. Encoded protein: CASSQLLAVVEQFF.

Only a few counts were recorded for this clone. V and J are TRBV2 and TRBJ2-7, with D perhaps matching TRBD1 (6 bases). The CDR3 sequence is 15 residues long. Germline-derived CDR1 and CDR2 are SNHLY and FYNNEI. Trimming shortened V by 1 base and J by 0 bases, and 10 bases separated the two germline ends. CDR3 residues: CASSEGDTDSYEQYF. In DNA, the CDR3 is TGTGCCAGCAGTGAAGGGGACACGGACTCCTACGAGCAGTACTTC.

The chain employs TRBV29-1 and TRBJ1-2; 8 bases agree with TRBD1. Germline V gene lookup returns CDR1 SQVTM and CDR2 ANQGSEA. This CDR3 has 13 amino acids. V lost 6 bases to trimming and J lost 0 bases; unmatched junction nucleotides: 3. As DNA, the CDR3 is TGCAGCGTGGGGACAGGTCCTAACTATGGCTACACCTTC. Protein: CSVGTGPNYGYTF.

The chain couples TRBV10-3 to TRBJ1-2; unclear D gene. This CDR3 region has 10 residues. The germline V and J ends were trimmed by 10 bases and 8 bases, with 11 bases remaining between them. Germline values: CDR1 ENHRY, CDR2 SYGVKD. The CDR3 reads CATGSGGYTF. In DNA, the CDR3 is TGTGCCACCGGTTCGGGAGGCTACACCTTC.

CDR3 bases: TGTGCCTGGAGTGCCCCCCGGGAAGAAGCTTTCTTT. Translating gives CAWSAPREEAFF. V usage is TRBV30 and J usage is TRBJ1-1; D gene unclear. CDR3 length: 12 residues. Deletions cut 1 base from V and 8 bases from J, with 11 bases between. CDR1 is GTSNPN and CDR2 is SVGIG in the germline V gene (reference sequence).

The chain combines TRBV9 with TRBJ2-5, with TRBD1 matching over 11 bases. The J segment lost 3 bases and the V segment lost 4 bases, leaving 14 bases of the junction unmatched. Germline CDR1 reads SGDLS; CDR2 reads YYNGEE. The CDR3 consists of 18 residues. Here the CDR3 reads CASSTPGDGTGGKETQYF. CDR3 in DNA: TGTGCCAGCAGCACCCCGGGGGACGGGACAGGGGGTAAAGAGACCCAGTACTTC.